This T cell receptor (beta chain) was found in a study of radiation and T cells in renal cell carcinoma (TCRdb year 2020). Some background on the complete study: A total of 53 samples underwent TCR beta sequencing, made up of approximately 26 tumors and about 27 peripheral blood samples. The last blood draw happened 4 weeks after radiation, timed to coincide with nephrectomy. Across all 50 or so samples, several million unique CDR3 nucleotide sequences encoding approximately 3,000,000 unique CDR3 amino acid sequences were identified.

Read against the paper, the sample's time point label means: blood 4 weeks post-SBRT, at nephrectomy. Read against the paper, the sample's treatment or condition label means: 15 Gy SBRT to primary tumor, nephrectomy 4 weeks later. The samples were drawn from a clinical trial, where primary renal cell carcinomas were treated with 15 Gy of stereotactic body radiation therapy and then removed by nephrectomy 4 weeks afterward. To follow tumor-enriched clonotypes, peripheral blood was collected serially from radiation-treated patients at baseline and again at 2 weeks and 4 weeks after SBRT. Every patient's renal cell carcinoma showed clear cell pathology. Genomic DNA for TCR sequencing was prepared using the QIAamp DNA Blood Mini Kit (Qiagen). Only samples passing all quality control checks were included in the analyses. The study at large found these results: Effects of radiation dose or scheduling on the TCR repertoire could not be addressed with the single-armed trial design. No pretreatment tumor biopsies were available, so the baseline intratumoral presence of clonotypes could not be determined. In blood, the top tumor clonotypes increased between baseline and 2 weeks post-radiation and then shrank by 4 weeks, which suggests that tumor-resident clones expanded only transiently. Dynamics of the blood repertoire were not tracked past 4 weeks after treatment.

Per the germline V gene, SQVTM is the CDR1 and ANQGSEA is the CDR2. For this chain, trimming is 5 bases at the V end and 5 bases at the J end, and the number of junction bases without a gene match is 10. The CDR3, cysteine through phenylalanine, is 15 amino acids long. Only the CDR3 portion is preserved as DNA: 45 bases, with reading frame beginning at the first base. Turning to this clone: Its antigen remains unidentified. The input lacks base qualities; no much larger clone sits a single base away.

TCR beta libraries were generated from genomic DNA with the immunoSEQ kit, following the manufacturer's recommendations. To prepare libraries, a first multiplex PCR with proprietary primers was run, followed by a second PCR that added unique barcodes, and a bead cleanup was done after each round. Each sample batch included a kit-provided positive control reaction and a negative control reaction. The final libraries underwent checking on an Agilent 4200 TapeStation D1000 ScreenTape, volumetric pooling, and quantification by qPCR. Sequencing was performed on an Illumina NextSeq500 using a MidOutput 150-cycle cartridge, with 156 Read1 cycles, 15 Index1 cycles, and the kit custom primers. The pooled library was loaded at approximately 1 pM, with a roughly 21% PhiX control spiked in. On the study's bioinformatics: Vendor-processed data were analyzed in R, with a clonotype defined as all T cells sharing the same CDR3 nucleotide sequence. For clone abundance analyses, frequencies were normalized to the 10,000 most abundant clones per sample. Public T cell clones, which averaged fewer than five per sample, were removed prior to analysis. Tumor-enriched and baseline blood-enriched clonotypes were defined by at least a 32-fold difference in abundance between compartments. Clonotypes expanded or contracted between blood time points were identified with a beta-binomial differential abundance model. Similarity between tumor and blood repertoires was quantified using the Baroni-Urbani and Buser coefficient, and groups were compared with two-tailed Wilcoxon tests in R. The clones in this table, taken by TCRdb from immuneACCESS, are in-frame only. Not every clone is retained; where verified, under half of the shortfall comes from an unresolved V gene, and the cause of the rest is unknown. V and J calls and clone size are as listed in that table; D and trimming were resolved from the DNA. This sample lists around 81,000 clones; around four fifths were detected once. Roughly a tenth of the sample lies in the top ten.

The chain is encoded by TRBV29-1 joined to TRBJ2-2; 8 bases in the junction line up with TRBD2. The sample was blood, taken from a patient whose treatment included radiotherapy and nephrectomy. This receptor was obtained from a man aged 50-59 years with renal cell carcinoma. CDR3 sequence: CSVNTGGPWTGELFF. The nucleotide sequence is given as TGCAGCGTTAACACGGGGGGGCCGTGGACCGGGGAGCTGTTTTTT.